The 22 T cell receptor beta chains below come from one sample, sequenced in a study of T cell clonality in common variable immunodeficiency. Sequencing used immunoSEQ multiplex PCR; TCRdb keeps in-frame clones, though not all of them. The sample yields 25,000 to 35,000 clones, without any singletons. The specimen sequenced was peripheral blood mononuclear cells. The receptors derive from a person aged 18 to 75 in good health.

This clone was observed at least ten times. The CDR3 sequence is CASSTSMTYEQYF. The sequenced CDR3 bases are TGCGCCAGCAGTACTAGTATGACCTACGAG. The V call is TRBV10-1, the J call TRBJ2-7; a possible D gene is TRBD2 (5 bases). The read ends 3 residues before the CDR3 terminus; that terminus is restored from the germline J gene. The CDR3 length is 13 residues. CDR1 and CDR2 from the germline V gene are WNHNN and SYGVQD (reference sequence). The V and J ends lost 5 bases and 2 bases respectively, with 10 bases between them.

This clone has a count of ten or more. Read coverage stops 3 residues before the CDR3 terminus; the germline J gene supplies the remainder. V gene TRBV19 combines with J gene TRBJ2-1, with TRBD1 identical over 11 bases. Trimming took 10 bases from V and 4 from J; bases not matched to a gene: 6. This CDR3 has 14 residues. Germline CDR1 is LNHDA and CDR2 is SQIVND (reference sequence). CDR3 DNA, as far as it was read: TGTGCCACCTGGGGGACAGGGGGGTACAATGAG. Translated: CATWGTGGYNE. The whole CDR3 sequence is CATWGTGGYNEQFF.

This clone was seen only a few times. The read finishes 3 residues shy of the CDR3 end, and the germline J gene is used to complete it. The chain uses TRBV5-1 and TRBJ2-2; D might be TRBD1 (5 bases). The CDR3 spans 15 residues. Germline V gene lookup returns CDR1 SGHRS and CDR2 YFSETQ. Partial CDR3 DNA: TGCGCCAGCAGCTTGGGAGGCAGGGAAGGTGAAAAG. This translates into CASSLGGREGEK. The whole CDR3 protein is CASSLGGREGEKLFF.

This clone was found many times. Read data end 3 residues before the CDR3 end; the end is taken from the germline J gene. The chain couples TRBV5-1 to TRBJ2-1, with 7 bases that match TRBD1. The V and J ends lost 7 bases and 6 bases, in that order; junction bases with no gene match: 7. The CDR3 is 13 residues long. Germline V gives CDR1 SGHRS, CDR2 YFSETQ. The CDR3: CASSRQGTNEQFF. CDR3 DNA (partial): TGCGCCAGCTCCCGACAGGGAACCAATGAG. Variable domain in full (rest from reference TRBV5-1 and TRBJ2-1): KAGVTQTPRYLIKTRGQQVTLSCSPISGHRSVSWYQQTPGQGLQFLFEYFSETQRNKGNFPGRFSGRQFSNSRSEMNVSTLELGDSALYLCASSRQGTNEQFFGPGTRLTVL.

This clone came up many times. With the read ending 3 residues before the CDR3 end, the germline J gene is used to fill in that end. V usage is TRBV7-9 and J usage is TRBJ1-1; 7 bases line up with TRBD1. Trimming took 5 bases from V and 4 from J; bases not matched to a gene: 10. Germline V lookup: CDR1 SEHNR, CDR2 FQNEAQ (reference sequence). The CDR3 is 15 amino acids. This CDR3 is CASSPRQGRGTEAFF. CDR3 DNA, as far as it was read: TGTGCCAGCAGCCCTAGACAGGGTCGGGGCACTGAA.

This clone was seen more than once but under ten times. With the read ending 3 residues before the CDR3 end, the germline J gene is used to fill in that end. The chain recombines TRBV18 with TRBJ2-2, with TRBD2 identical over 7 bases. Germline CDR1 KGHSH, CDR2 LQKENI. CDR3 length: 14 amino acids. The CDR3 loop is CASSPAGTNEKLFF. CDR3 DNA (partial): TGTGCCAGCTCACCGGCAGGGACTAATGAAAAG.

At least ten counts were recorded for this clone. The CDR3: CSARAGLAGDYFSYNEQFF. The covered CDR3 bases are TGCAGTGCTAGGGCGGGACTAGCGGGCGACTACTTCTCCTACAATGAG. The chain joins TRBV20-1 to TRBJ2-1; 12 bases agree with TRBD2. The CDR3 is cut off 3 residues early in the read; its end comes from the germline J gene. This CDR3 contains 19 residues. CDR1 is DFQATT, CDR2 SNEGSKA, per germline (reference sequence). V shed 3 bases and J 0 bases; nucleotides not matched to a gene: 12.

With respect to this clone: The missing CDR3 end, 3 residues past where the read stops, is filled in from the germline J gene. V gene TRBV30 combines with J gene TRBJ2-7; D gene ambiguous. Between the trimmed V and J ends, which lost 1 base and 3 bases, there was a span of 7 bases. Looked up from germline, CDR1 is GTSNPN and CDR2 is SVGIG (reference sequence). CDR3 size: 12 residues. The CDR3 sequence is CAWSGGYYEQYF. The sequenced CDR3 bases are TGTGCCTGGAGTGGCGGATACTACGAG.

This clone was recorded a few times. From the germline J gene comes the end of the CDR3, since the read stops 3 residues before it. The chain carries TRBV19 and TRBJ1-5; no clear D gene. The ends were cut back, 5 bases at V and 0 bases at J, with 8 bases in the middle. The CDR3 extends over 14 amino acids. The V gene's germline CDR1 is LNHDA and CDR2 SQIVND (reference sequence). The sequenced CDR3 bases are TGTGCCAGTAGTCCGCTAGATAGCAATCAGCCC. Protein: CASSPLDSNQP. The full CDR3 protein reads CASSPLDSNQPQHF.

Ten or more counts support this clone. The read halts 3 residues ahead of the CDR3 end, with the missing end drawn from the germline J gene. The chain has TRBV12-5 and TRBJ2-1; 8 positions agree with TRBD2. The CDR3 contains 16 residues. The V gene's germline CDR1 is LGHNT and CDR2 FRNRAP. V shed 4 bases, J shed 2 bases, and the junction held 7 bases outside the gene matches. The DNA read from the CDR3 is TGTGCTAGTGGTTCCCAAATAGCGGGAACCTACAATGAG. Translated: CASGSQIAGTYNE. The CDR3 reads in full as CASGSQIAGTYNEQFF.

In its sample, this clone was seen many times. Sequencing ends 3 residues short of the CDR3 end; the germline J gene provides the rest. The rearrangement joins TRBV20-1 to TRBJ2-7; D remains ambiguous. Trimming took off 2 bases at V and 3 bases at J, with 14 bases between the two ends. The V gene's germline CDR1 is DFQATT and CDR2 SNEGSKA (reference sequence). This CDR3 region has 14 residues. CDR3 bases read: TGCAGTGCTAGAAACCCCAGGCACCTCTACGAG. Translation: CSARNPRHLYE. The full CDR3 protein is CSARNPRHLYEQYF.

Comment on this clone: From the germline J gene comes the end of the CDR3, since the read stops 3 residues before it. This chain joins TRBV6-1 and TRBJ2-3, with unresolved D. This CDR3 contains 11 residues. The germline V gene has CDR1 MNHNS and CDR2 SASEGT. This chain's CDR3 is CASREIETQYF. The covered CDR3 bases are TGTGCCAGCAGGGAAATAGAGACG.

This clone was counted many times. Sequencing ends 3 residues short of the CDR3 end; the germline J gene provides the rest. The V call is TRBV19, the J call TRBJ1-6, with D hard to call. Germline CDR1 LNHDA, CDR2 SQIVND (reference sequence). The CDR3 contains 13 residues. The ends were cut back, 5 bases at V and 9 bases at J, with 11 bases in the middle. The DNA read from the CDR3 is TGTGCCAGTAGTCCTAGCGGTGTTTCACCC. Translated, it gives CASSPSGVSP. The CDR3 in full is CASSPSGVSPLHF.

Concerning this clone itself: The CDR3 end falls 3 residues outside the read, so it is completed with the germline J gene. This chain connects TRBV5-6 to TRBJ1-2, with TRBD1 as a possible D gene (6 bases). The CDR3 loop spans 14 amino acids. The V and J ends lost 4 bases and 3 bases respectively, with 13 bases between them. CDR1 SGHDT and CDR2 YYEEEE come from the germline V gene. The CDR3 sequence: CASSRGQTDYGYTF. The covered CDR3 bases are TGTGCCAGCAGCAGAGGACAGACGGACTATGGC.

This clone was picked up many times. The CDR3 is cut off 3 residues early in the read; its end comes from the germline J gene. The rearrangement joins TRBV2 to TRBJ2-3; D is perhaps TRBD1 (5 bases). Trimming took off 6 bases at V and 4 bases at J, with 14 bases between the two ends. The CDR3 covers 14 residues. The germline gives CDR1 SNHLY, CDR2 FYNNEI. CDR3 region: CASRQGFSSDTQYF. The sequenced part of the CDR3 DNA is TGTGCCAGCAGGCAGGGTTTTTCATCAGATACG.

This clone has a count of ten or more. The observed sequence ends 3 residues before the CDR3 terminus, with the missing tail filled in from the germline J gene. The chain is built from TRBV29-1 and TRBJ2-3; 8 nucleotides align to TRBD1. The CDR3 runs to 14 residues. In germline, CDR1 is SQVTM, CDR2 ANQGSEA. With V trimmed by 1 base and J by 4 bases, 4 bases remained unmatched. The part of the CDR3 DNA that was read is TGCAGCGTTGAAGCAGGGGGCCCTGCAGATACG. It is translated as CSVEAGGPADT. The entire CDR3 sequence reads CSVEAGGPADTQYF.

There are many counts of this clone. Coverage ceases 3 residues before the CDR3 finishes, and the germline J gene fills in the end. The rearrangement uses TRBV7-8 and TRBJ1-6, with D hard to call. Trimming removed 3 bases at V and 6 bases at J, with 21 bases between. The CDR3 totals 18 residues. Germline loops: CDR1 SGHVS, CDR2 FQNEAQ. The CDR3 sequence is CASSLLRIQANTNSPLHF. The covered CDR3 bases are TGTGCCAGCAGCTTGCTTAGAATCCAGGCAAACACTAATTCACCC.

Remarks on this clone: Sequencing ends 3 residues short of the CDR3 end; the germline J gene provides the rest. The chain uses TRBV7-9 and TRBJ1-2; D unresolved. Germline CDR1 SEHNR, CDR2 FQNEAQ (reference sequence). The CDR3 is 14 residues long. CDR3: CASESSGGSYEYTF. The CDR3 bases that were read are TGTGCCAGCGAATCTAGCGGTGGATCCTACGAA.

In its sample, this clone was seen many times. From the germline J gene comes the end of the CDR3, since the read stops 3 residues before it. The chain couples TRBV10-3 to TRBJ2-1; 7 bases line up with TRBD2. Germline V gene lookup returns CDR1 ENHRY and CDR2 SYGVKD. This CDR3 region has 16 residues. J was trimmed by 5 bases and V by 4 bases; bases with no gene match: 11. The sequenced CDR3 bases are TGTGCCATCAGTGTCGACTCCCGGGGGGAAAACAATGAG. This gives the protein CAISVDSRGENNE. The CDR3 in full is CAISVDSRGENNEQFF.

This clone came up many times. The read terminates 3 residues ahead of where the CDR3 ends, so the germline J gene completes it. This chain joins TRBV2 and TRBJ1-1, with D possibly TRBD1 on 6 matching bases. This CDR3 has 13 residues. Germline lookup yields CDR1 SNHLY and CDR2 FYNNEI. The part of the CDR3 DNA that was read is TGTGCCAGCAGTGAGGTAGTACAGGGTAAA. Its translation is CASSEVVQGK. The entire CDR3 sequence reads CASSEVVQGKAFF.

This clone appeared many times. Germline and junction disagree at one end, which may indicate a read error. With the read ending 3 residues before the CDR3 end, the germline J gene is used to fill in that end. The chain recombines TRBV7-7 with TRBJ2-7; TRBD1 aligns across 9 bases. This CDR3 is 16 amino acids long. From germline, CDR1 is SSHAT and CDR2 FNYEAQ (reference sequence). The CDR3 reads CASSPGSGTGNYEQYF. The DNA read from the CDR3 is TGTGCTAGCAGCCCCGGATCCGGGACAGGGAACTACGAG.

This clone has ten or more counts. The CDR3 is cut off 3 residues early in the read; its end comes from the germline J gene. V gene TRBV6-1 combines with J gene TRBJ2-4; the D gene is possibly TRBD2 (5 bases). In germline, CDR1 is MNHNS, CDR2 SASEGT. The CDR3 runs 12 residues. CDR3 protein: CASSEGRGIQYF. The CDR3 bases that were read are TGTGCCAGCAGTGAAGGGCGAGGGATT.